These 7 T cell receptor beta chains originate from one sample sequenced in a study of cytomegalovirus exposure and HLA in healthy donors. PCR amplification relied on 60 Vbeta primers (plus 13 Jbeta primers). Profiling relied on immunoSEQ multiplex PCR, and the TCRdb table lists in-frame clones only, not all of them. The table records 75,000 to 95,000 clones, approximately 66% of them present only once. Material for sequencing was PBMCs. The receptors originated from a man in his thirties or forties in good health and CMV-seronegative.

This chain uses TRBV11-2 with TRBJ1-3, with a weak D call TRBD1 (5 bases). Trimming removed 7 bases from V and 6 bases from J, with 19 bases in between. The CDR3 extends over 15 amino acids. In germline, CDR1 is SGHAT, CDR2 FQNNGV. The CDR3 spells CASTLFGAAQNTIYF. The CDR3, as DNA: TGTGCCAGCACCCTATTTGGGGCGGCCCAAAACACCATATATTTT.

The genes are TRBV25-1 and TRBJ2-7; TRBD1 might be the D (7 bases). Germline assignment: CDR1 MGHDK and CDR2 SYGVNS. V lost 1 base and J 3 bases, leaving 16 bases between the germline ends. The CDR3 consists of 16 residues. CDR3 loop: CASSESPGGIHYEQYF. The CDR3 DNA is TGTGCCAGCAGTGAATCCCCAGGGGGGATTCACTACGAGCAGTACTTC.

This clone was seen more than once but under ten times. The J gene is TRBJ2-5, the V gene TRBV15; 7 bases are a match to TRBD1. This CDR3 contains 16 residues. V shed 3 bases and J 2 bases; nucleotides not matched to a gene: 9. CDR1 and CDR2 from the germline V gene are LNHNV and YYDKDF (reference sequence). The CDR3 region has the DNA TGTGCCACCAGCAGTTCCCAAAGGGGGCAGCAAGAGACCCAGTACTTC. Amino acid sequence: CATSSSQRGQQETQYF.

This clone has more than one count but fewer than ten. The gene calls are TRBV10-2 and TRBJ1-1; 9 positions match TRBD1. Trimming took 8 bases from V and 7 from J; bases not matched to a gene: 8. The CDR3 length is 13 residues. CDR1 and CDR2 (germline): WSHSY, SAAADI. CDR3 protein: CASRDRATIEAFF. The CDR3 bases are TGCGCCAGCCGGGACAGGGCTACAATTGAAGCTTTCTTT.

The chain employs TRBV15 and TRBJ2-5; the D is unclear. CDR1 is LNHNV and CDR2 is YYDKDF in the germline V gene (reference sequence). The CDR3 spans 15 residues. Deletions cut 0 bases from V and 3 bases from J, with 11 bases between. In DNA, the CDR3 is TGTGCCACCAGCAGAGATGGTCAAACTGAAGAGACCCAGTACTTC. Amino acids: CATSRDGQTEETQYF.

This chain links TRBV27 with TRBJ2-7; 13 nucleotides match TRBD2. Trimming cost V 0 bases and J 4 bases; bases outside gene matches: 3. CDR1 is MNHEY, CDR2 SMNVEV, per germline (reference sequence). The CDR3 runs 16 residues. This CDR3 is CASSLSGTSGIYEQYF. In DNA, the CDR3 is TGTGCCAGCAGTTTATCTGGGACTAGCGGGATTTACGAGCAGTACTTC.

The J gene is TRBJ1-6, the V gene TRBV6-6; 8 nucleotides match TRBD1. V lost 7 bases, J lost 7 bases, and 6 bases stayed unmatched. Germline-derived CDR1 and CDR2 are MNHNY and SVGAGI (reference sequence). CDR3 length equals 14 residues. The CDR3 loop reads CASTPTGGNSPLHF. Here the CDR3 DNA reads TGTGCCAGCACCCCTACAGGGGGAAATTCACCCCTCCACTTT.